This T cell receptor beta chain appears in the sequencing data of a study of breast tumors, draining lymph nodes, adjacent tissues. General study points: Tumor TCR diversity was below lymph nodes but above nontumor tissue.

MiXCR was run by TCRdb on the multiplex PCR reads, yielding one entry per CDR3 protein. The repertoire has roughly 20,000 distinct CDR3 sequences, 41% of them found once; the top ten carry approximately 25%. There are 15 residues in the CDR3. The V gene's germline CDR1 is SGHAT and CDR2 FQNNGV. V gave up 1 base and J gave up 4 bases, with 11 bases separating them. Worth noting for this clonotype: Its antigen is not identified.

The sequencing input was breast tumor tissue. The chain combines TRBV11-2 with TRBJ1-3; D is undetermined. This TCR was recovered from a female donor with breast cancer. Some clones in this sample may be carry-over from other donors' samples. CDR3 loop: CASSLGHVEGNTIYF. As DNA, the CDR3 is TGTGCCAGCAGCTTAGGACACGTGGAAGGAAACACCATATATTTT. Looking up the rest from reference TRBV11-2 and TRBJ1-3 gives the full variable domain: EAGVAQSPRYKIIEKRQSVAFWCNPISGHATLYWYQQILGQGPKLLIQFQNNGVVDDSQLPKDRFSAERLKGVDSTLKIQPAKLEDSAVYLCASSLGHVEGNTIYFGEGSWLTVV.